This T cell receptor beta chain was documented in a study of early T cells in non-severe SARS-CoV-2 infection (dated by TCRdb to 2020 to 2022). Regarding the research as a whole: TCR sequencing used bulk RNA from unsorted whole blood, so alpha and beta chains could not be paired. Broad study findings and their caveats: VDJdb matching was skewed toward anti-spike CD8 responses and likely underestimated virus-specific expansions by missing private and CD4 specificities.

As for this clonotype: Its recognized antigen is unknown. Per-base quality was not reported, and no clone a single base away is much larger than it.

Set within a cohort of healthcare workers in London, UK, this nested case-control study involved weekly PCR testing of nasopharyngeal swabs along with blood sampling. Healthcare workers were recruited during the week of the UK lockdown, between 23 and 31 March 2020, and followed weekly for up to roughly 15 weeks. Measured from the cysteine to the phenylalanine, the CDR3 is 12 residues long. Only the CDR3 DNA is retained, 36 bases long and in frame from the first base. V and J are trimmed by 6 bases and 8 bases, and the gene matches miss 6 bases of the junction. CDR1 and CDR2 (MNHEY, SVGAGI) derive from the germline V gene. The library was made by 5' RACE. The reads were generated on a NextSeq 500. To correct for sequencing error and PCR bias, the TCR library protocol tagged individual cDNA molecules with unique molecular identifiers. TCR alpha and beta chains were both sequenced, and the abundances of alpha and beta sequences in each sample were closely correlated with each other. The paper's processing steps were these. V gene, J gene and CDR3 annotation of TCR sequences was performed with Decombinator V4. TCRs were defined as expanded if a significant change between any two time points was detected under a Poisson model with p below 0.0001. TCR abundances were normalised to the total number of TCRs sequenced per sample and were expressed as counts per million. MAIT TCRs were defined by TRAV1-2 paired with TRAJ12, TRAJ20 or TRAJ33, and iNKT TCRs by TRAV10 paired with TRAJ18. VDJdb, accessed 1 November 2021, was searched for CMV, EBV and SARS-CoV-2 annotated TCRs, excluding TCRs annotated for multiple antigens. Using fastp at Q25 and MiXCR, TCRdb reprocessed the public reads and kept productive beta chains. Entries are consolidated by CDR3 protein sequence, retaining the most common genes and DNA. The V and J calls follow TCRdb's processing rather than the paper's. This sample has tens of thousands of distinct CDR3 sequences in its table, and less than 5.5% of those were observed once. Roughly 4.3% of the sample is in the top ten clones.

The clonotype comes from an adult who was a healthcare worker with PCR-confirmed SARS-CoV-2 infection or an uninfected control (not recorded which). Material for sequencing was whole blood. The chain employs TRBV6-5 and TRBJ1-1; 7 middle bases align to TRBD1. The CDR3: CASSRQGFEAFF. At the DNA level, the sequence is TGTGCCAGCAGCCGACAGGGATTCGAAGCTTTCTTT.